The table lists the clone carrying this T cell receptor beta chain with a count of one. The data stem from a study of OX40 agonist ivuxolimab in advanced cancers. Study-wide background: At doses from 0.01 to 10 mg/kg, patients were given intravenous ivuxolimab every 2 weeks. Previous treatment with anti-PD-1, anti-PD-L1 or anti-CTLA-4 therapy was allowed; about 40% had received some.

The V and J ends lost 1 base and 13 bases respectively, with 10 bases between them. Germline assignment: CDR1 MNHNS and CDR2 SASEGT. CDR3 length: 11 residues. Profiled with immunoSEQ multiplex PCR; TCRdb holds only in-frame clones, not every one. Here the sample spans about 69,000 clones, approximately 89% being singletons. The sequenced sample was CD4+ or CD8+ T cells sorted from blood, obtained in a trial of the OX40 agonist ivuxolimab. The source of this sequence is an adult with an advanced solid tumor such as melanoma, head and neck, liver or kidney cancer. The V and J genes are TRBV6-1 and TRBJ1-2; perhaps TRBD1 as D (6 bases). The CDR3 reads CASSEVRGRTF. In DNA form, the CDR3 reads TGTGCCAGCAGTGAAGTCAGGGGCCGCACCTTC.